This TCR beta chain was captured in a study of breast tumors, draining lymph nodes, adjacent tissues (dated by TCRdb to 2016 to 2017). A note on the overall study: Breast cancer patients provided tumor, adjacent nontumor tissue and axillary lymph nodes, and the study compared the TCR beta repertoires across these three sources. In human breast cancer, the study set out to assess how tumor, surrounding tissue and draining lymph node repertoires relate to one another and whether T cells might be exchanged between them.

Overall study outcomes, separate from this receptor: The data were considered consistent with the idea that most tumor T cells come from the lymph node and then expand in tumor tissue. Tumor and nontumor tissue repertoires were found to be significantly more similar in luminal-like than in basal-like breast cancer. The conclusion that tumor T cells originate in lymph nodes was presented as consistent with a hypothesis rather than as directly demonstrated. Tumor T-cell repertoires showed less diversity than lymph node repertoires and more diversity than nontumor tissue repertoires, and tumor T-cell repertoires showed preferential V and J gene usage.

The junction carries 13 bases between V and J, which are trimmed by 5 bases and 2 bases respectively. As encoded in the germline V gene, CDR1 is SGHVS while CDR2 is FNYEAQ. The CDR3 holds 15 amino acids from the cysteine to the phenylalanine. Only the CDR3 region is kept as DNA, spanning 45 bases read in frame from base 1. The run used an Illumina HiSeq 2000. TCR beta chain libraries were generated by multiplex PCR amplification. The amplified TCR beta chain products were analyzed by high-throughput sequencing. TCRdb reanalyzed the raw reads on its own, using fastp at Q25 for trimming and MiXCR for clone calling, and kept in-frame beta chains. CDR3 protein sequences are deduplicated, and each keeps its most common genes and DNA. Across this sample there are 290,000 or so distinct CDR3 sequences, with around 30% seen only once. Roughly 1.2% of the sample belongs to the ten largest clones. The lymph node samples were taken from the axillary draining lymph nodes of breast cancer patients.

In its sample, this clonotype was seen once. Its target antigen remains unknown. A much larger clone differs by one base, so this may be a read error. The receptor's source is a female donor with breast cancer. Some clones in this sample may be carry-over from other donors' samples. Specimen: axillary lymph node tissue. This sequence uses TRBV7-6 and TRBJ2-1, with TRBD2 as a weak D call on 6 bases. The CDR3 sequence is CASSMESGAYNEQFF. The nucleotides are TGTGCCAGCAGCATGGAATCGGGAGCCTACAATGAGCAGTTCTTC.